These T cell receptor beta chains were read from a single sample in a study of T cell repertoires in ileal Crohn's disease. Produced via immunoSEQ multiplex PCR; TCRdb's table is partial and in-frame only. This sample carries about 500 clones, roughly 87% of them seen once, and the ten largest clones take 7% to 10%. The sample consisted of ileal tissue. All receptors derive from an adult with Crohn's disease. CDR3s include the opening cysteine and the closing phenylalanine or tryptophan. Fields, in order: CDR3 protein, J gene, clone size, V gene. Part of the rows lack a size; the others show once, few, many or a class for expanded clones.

CDR3aa: CASSESGSYEQYF
j_gene: TRBJ2-7
abundance: few
v_gene: TRBV6-1

CDR3aa: CASSLADRVNGYTF
j_gene: TRBJ1-2
abundance: .
v_gene: TRBV13

CDR3aa: CASSTSKELTKSGNVLTF
j_gene: TRBJ2-6
abundance: .
v_gene: TRBV25-1

CDR3aa: CASATGIGSPLHF
j_gene: TRBJ1-6
abundance: .
v_gene: TRBV14

CDR3aa: CAIGGNEKLFF
j_gene: TRBJ1-4
abundance: .
v_gene: TRBV6-6

CDR3aa: CASSLGVGSYEQYF
j_gene: TRBJ2-7
abundance: .
v_gene: TRBV7-6

CDR3aa: CASSPGTAYSYEQYF
j_gene: TRBJ2-7
abundance: .
v_gene: TRBV6-1

CDR3aa: CASSNGQGNTEAFF
j_gene: TRBJ1-1
abundance: .
v_gene: TRBV18

CDR3aa: CASSYKGPGTEAFF
j_gene: TRBJ1-1
abundance: .
v_gene: TRBV6-5

CDR3aa: CASLGTRSSYEQYF
j_gene: TRBJ2-7
abundance: .
v_gene: TRBV28

CDR3aa: CASSKQGSYNSPLHF
j_gene: TRBJ1-6
abundance: .
v_gene: TRBV6-5

CDR3aa: CASEGRHYGYTF
j_gene: TRBJ1-2
abundance: few
v_gene: TRBV5-6

CDR3aa: CASSEERRLGTDTQYF
j_gene: TRBJ2-3
abundance: .
v_gene: TRBV6-1

CDR3aa: CASSIGTAGYTF
j_gene: TRBJ1-2
abundance: .
v_gene: TRBV19

CDR3aa: CASSAYLLETQYF
j_gene: TRBJ2-5
abundance: .
v_gene: TRBV7-7

CDR3aa: CASSEASGGAGELFF
j_gene: TRBJ2-2
abundance: few
v_gene: TRBV6-1

CDR3aa: CASSPYWDSYEQYF
j_gene: TRBJ2-7
abundance: .
v_gene: TRBV7-9

CDR3aa: CASSDSYTGELFF
j_gene: TRBJ2-2
abundance: .
v_gene: TRBV6-4

CDR3aa: CASSLVSGGDYEQYF
j_gene: TRBJ2-7
abundance: .
v_gene: TRBV7-2

CDR3aa: CASSSRDRGYGYTF
j_gene: TRBJ1-2
abundance: .
v_gene: TRBV27

CDR3aa: CASSLGNQGNQPQHF
j_gene: TRBJ1-5
abundance: .
v_gene: TRBV7-8

CDR3aa: CASSQDLRGREAF
j_gene: TRBJ1-4
abundance: once
v_gene: TRBV4-1

CDR3aa: CASSLGTGGSANYGYTF
j_gene: TRBJ1-2
abundance: .
v_gene: TRBV9

CDR3aa: CAILWTGNYGYTF
j_gene: TRBJ1-2
abundance: .
v_gene: TRBV7-9

CDR3aa: CASSFTQGLNTEAFF
j_gene: TRBJ1-1
abundance: .
v_gene: TRBV27

CDR3aa: CASSLRAGELTGELFF
j_gene: TRBJ2-2
abundance: .
v_gene: TRBV7-8

CDR3aa: CAGEIGEDTGELFF
j_gene: TRBJ2-2
abundance: .
v_gene: TRBV30

CDR3aa: CSAGRGDTSFF
j_gene: TRBJ1-4
abundance: .
v_gene: TRBV20-1

CDR3aa: CASSRGTARETQYF
j_gene: TRBJ2-5
abundance: .
v_gene: TRBV27

CDR3aa: CASSRTGNQPQHF
j_gene: TRBJ1-5
abundance: .
v_gene: TRBV5-5

CDR3aa: CASSLDGSGGYTF
j_gene: TRBJ1-2
abundance: .
v_gene: TRBV11-3

CDR3aa: CASRWGADEAFF
j_gene: TRBJ1-1
abundance: once
v_gene: TRBV7-9

CDR3aa: CATSRGGSGSSYEQYF
j_gene: TRBJ2-7
abundance: once
v_gene: TRBV15

CDR3aa: CASSLAAGGRDTQYF
j_gene: TRBJ2-3
abundance: .
v_gene: TRBV5-1

CDR3aa: CASSLLGTGAYGYTF
j_gene: TRBJ1-2
abundance: .
v_gene: TRBV7-2

CDR3aa: CSVTGTGAAEAFF
j_gene: TRBJ1-1
abundance: .
v_gene: TRBV29-1

CDR3aa: CASSPGEVARNEQFF
j_gene: TRBJ2-1
abundance: .
v_gene: TRBV9

CDR3aa: CASSLGTGETEAFF
j_gene: TRBJ1-1
abundance: .
v_gene: TRBV4-3

CDR3aa: CSVVLPGQGTYRAFF
j_gene: TRBJ1-1
abundance: .
v_gene: TRBV29-1

CDR3aa: CASTGARFADTQYF
j_gene: TRBJ2-3
abundance: .
v_gene: TRBV19

CDR3aa: CAWEPGQVSGANVLTF
j_gene: TRBJ2-6
abundance: .
v_gene: TRBV30

CDR3aa: CASSPGQGLDGYTF
j_gene: TRBJ1-2
abundance: .
v_gene: TRBV7-2

CDR3aa: CAIKDALGNTEAFF
j_gene: TRBJ1-1
abundance: .
v_gene: TRBV10-3

CDR3aa: CASSSGGDRITDTQYF
j_gene: TRBJ2-3
abundance: .
v_gene: TRBV5-6

CDR3aa: CASSPRTSAAYNEQFF
j_gene: TRBJ2-1
abundance: .
v_gene: TRBV7-9

CDR3aa: CASSRRGDTGELFF
j_gene: TRBJ2-2
abundance: once
v_gene: TRBV5-4

CDR3aa: CASSVNRGGRSEAFF
j_gene: TRBJ1-1
abundance: .
v_gene: TRBV5-4

CDR3aa: CASSLGGLAADEQFF
j_gene: TRBJ2-1
abundance: once
v_gene: TRBV7-7

CDR3aa: CASSTPGLAGFASTDTQYF
j_gene: TRBJ2-3
abundance: once
v_gene: TRBV7-8

CDR3aa: CASSLLGNSNTEAFF
j_gene: TRBJ1-1
abundance: .
v_gene: TRBV27

CDR3aa: CASSSVFGGASQPQHF
j_gene: TRBJ1-5
abundance: .
v_gene: TRBV5-1

CDR3aa: CASSPVQGRDTEAFF
j_gene: TRBJ1-1
abundance: .
v_gene: TRBV7-9

CDR3aa: CASSGGQQGFSPLHF
j_gene: TRBJ1-6
abundance: .
v_gene: TRBV7-2

CDR3aa: CSVGEGVQPQHF
j_gene: TRBJ1-5
abundance: .
v_gene: TRBV29-1

CDR3aa: CASTPGGRAGYGYTF
j_gene: TRBJ1-2
abundance: .
v_gene: TRBV6-5

CDR3aa: CASSSGADTQYF
j_gene: TRBJ2-3
abundance: .
v_gene: TRBV7-2

CDR3aa: CASSFSSGSTDTQYF
j_gene: TRBJ2-3
abundance: few
v_gene: TRBV11-2

CDR3aa: CASKLSQGDRNIQYF
j_gene: TRBJ2-4
abundance: .
v_gene: TRBV2

CDR3aa: CASSSGLAGHEQFF
j_gene: TRBJ2-1
abundance: .
v_gene: TRBV14